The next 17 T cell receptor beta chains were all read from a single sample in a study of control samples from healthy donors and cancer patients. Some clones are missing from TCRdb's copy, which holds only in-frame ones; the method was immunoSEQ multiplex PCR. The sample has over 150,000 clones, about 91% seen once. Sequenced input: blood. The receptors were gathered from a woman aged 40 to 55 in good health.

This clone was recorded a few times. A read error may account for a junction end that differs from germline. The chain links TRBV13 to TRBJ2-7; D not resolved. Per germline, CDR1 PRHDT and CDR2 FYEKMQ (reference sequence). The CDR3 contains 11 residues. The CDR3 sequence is CASSLDGSLYF. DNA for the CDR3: TGTGCCAGCAGTTTAGACGGAAGTTTGTACTTC.

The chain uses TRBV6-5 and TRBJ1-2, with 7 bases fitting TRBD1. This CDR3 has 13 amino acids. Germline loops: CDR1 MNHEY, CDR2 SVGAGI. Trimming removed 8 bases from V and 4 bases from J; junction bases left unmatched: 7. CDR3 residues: CASLGQAFYGYTF. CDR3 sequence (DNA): TGTGCCAGCCTCGGACAGGCTTTCTATGGCTACACCTTC.

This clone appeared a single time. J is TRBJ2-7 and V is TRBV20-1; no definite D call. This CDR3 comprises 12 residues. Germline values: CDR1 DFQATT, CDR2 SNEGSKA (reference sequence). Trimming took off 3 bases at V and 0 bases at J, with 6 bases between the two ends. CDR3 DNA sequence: TGCAGTGCTAGTCCTAGCTCCTACGAGCAGTACTTC. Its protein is CSASPSSYEQYF.

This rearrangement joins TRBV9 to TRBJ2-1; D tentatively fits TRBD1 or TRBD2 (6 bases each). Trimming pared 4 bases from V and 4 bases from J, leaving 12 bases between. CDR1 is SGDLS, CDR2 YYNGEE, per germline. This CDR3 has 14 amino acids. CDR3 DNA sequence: TGTGCCAGCAGCCCTCGGGGGCCTTACAATGAGCAGTTCTTC. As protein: CASSPRGPYNEQFF.

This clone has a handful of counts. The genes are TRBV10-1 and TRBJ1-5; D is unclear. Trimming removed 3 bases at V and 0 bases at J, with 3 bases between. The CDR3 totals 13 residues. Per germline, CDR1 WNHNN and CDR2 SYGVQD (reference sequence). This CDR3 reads CASSENSNQPQHF. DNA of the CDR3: TGCGCCAGCAGTGAAAATAGCAATCAGCCCCAGCATTTT.

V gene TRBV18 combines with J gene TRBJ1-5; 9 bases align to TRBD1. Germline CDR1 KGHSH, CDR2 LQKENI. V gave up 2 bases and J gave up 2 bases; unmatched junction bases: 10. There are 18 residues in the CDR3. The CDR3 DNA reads TGTGCCAGCTCACCAGGACAGGGGAGGGGACTACGCAATCAGCCCCAGCATTTT. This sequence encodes CASSPGQGRGLRNQPQHF.

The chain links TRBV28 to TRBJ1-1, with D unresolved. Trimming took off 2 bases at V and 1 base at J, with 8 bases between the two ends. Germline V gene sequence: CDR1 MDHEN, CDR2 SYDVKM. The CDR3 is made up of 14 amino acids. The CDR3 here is CASSLVYSNTEAFF. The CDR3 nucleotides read TGTGCCAGCAGTTTAGTCTACTCGAACACTGAAGCTTTCTTT.

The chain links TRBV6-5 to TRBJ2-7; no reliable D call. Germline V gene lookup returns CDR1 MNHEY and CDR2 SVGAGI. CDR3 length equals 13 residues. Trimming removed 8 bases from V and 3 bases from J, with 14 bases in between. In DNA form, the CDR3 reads TGTGCCAGCCCCGAGTACGGCAACTACGAGCAGTACTTC. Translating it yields CASPEYGNYEQYF.

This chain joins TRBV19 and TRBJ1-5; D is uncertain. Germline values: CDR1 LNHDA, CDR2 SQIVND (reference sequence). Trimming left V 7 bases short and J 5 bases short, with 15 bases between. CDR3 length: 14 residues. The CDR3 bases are TGTGCCAGTACCGCCGGGGTATGGGATCAGCCCCAGCATTTT. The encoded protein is CASTAGVWDQPQHF.

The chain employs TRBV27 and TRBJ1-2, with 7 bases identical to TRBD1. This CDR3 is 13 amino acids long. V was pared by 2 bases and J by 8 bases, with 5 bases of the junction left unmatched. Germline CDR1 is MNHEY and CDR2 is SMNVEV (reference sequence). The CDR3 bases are TGTGCCAGCAGTTTAAGACAGGGTGGGGGCTACACCTTC. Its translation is CASSLRQGGGYTF.

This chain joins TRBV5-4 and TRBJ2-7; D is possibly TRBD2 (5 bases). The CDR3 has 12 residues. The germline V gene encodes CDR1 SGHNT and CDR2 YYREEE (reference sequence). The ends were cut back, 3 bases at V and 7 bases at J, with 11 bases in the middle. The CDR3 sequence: CASSYATGEQYF. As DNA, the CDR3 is TGTGCCAGCAGCTATGCGACGGGAGAGCAGTACTTC. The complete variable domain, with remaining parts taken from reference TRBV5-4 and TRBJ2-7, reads ETGVTQSPTHLIKTRGQQVTLRCSSQSGHNTVSWYQQALGQGPQFIFQYYREEENGRGNFPPRFSGLQFPNYSSELNVNALELDDSALYLCASSYATGEQYFGPGTRLTVT.

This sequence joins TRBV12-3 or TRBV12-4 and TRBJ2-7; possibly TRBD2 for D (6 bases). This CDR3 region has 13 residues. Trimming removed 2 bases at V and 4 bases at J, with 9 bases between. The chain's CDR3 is CASSLIGTYEQYF. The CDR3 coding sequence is TGTGCCAGCAGTTTAATTGGGACTTACGAGCAGTACTTC.

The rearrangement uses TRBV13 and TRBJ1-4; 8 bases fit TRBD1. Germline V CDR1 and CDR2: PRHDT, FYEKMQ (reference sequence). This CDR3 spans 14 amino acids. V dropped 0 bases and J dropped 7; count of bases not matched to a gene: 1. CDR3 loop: CASSLGTGVEKLFF. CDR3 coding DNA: TGTGCCAGCAGCTTAGGGACAGGGGTTGAAAAACTGTTTTTT. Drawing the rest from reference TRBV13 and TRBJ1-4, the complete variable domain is AAGVIQSPRHLIKEKRETATLKCYPIPRHDTVYWYQQGPGQDPQFLISFYEKMQSDKGSIPDRFSAQQFSDYHSELNMSSLELGDSALYFCASSLGTGVEKLFFGSGTQLSVL.

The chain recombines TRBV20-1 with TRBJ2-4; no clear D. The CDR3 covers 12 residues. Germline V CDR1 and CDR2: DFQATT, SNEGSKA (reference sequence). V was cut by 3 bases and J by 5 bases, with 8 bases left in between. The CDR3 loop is CSASRTENIQYF. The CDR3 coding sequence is TGCAGTGCTAGTAGAACGGAAAACATTCAGTACTTC.

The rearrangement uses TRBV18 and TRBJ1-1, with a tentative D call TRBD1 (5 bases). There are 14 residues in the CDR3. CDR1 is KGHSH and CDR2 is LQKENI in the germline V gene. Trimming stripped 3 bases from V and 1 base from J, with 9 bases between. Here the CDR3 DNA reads TGTGCCAGCTCACCTTCGACAGCGAACACTGAAGCTTTCTTT. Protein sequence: CASSPSTANTEAFF.

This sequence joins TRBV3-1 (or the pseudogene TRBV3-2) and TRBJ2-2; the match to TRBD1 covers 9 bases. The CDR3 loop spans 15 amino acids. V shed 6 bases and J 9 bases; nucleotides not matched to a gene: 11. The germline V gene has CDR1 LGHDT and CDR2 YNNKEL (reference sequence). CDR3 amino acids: CASRERTGEKRELFF. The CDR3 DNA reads TGTGCCAGCAGGGAACGGACAGGGGAGAAACGGGAGCTGTTTTTT.

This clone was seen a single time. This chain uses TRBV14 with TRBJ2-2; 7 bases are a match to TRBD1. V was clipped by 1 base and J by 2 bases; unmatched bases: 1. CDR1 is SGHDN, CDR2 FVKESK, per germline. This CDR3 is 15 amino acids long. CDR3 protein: CASSQGTGNTGELFF. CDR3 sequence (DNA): TGTGCCAGCAGCCAAGGGACAGGTAACACCGGGGAGCTGTTTTTT. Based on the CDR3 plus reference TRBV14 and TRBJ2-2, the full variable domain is EAGVTQFPSHSVIEKGQTVTLRCDPISGHDNLYWYRRVMGKEIKFLLHFVKESKQDESGMPNNRFLAERTGGTYSTLKVQPAELEDSGVYFCASSQGTGNTGELFFGEGSRLTVL.